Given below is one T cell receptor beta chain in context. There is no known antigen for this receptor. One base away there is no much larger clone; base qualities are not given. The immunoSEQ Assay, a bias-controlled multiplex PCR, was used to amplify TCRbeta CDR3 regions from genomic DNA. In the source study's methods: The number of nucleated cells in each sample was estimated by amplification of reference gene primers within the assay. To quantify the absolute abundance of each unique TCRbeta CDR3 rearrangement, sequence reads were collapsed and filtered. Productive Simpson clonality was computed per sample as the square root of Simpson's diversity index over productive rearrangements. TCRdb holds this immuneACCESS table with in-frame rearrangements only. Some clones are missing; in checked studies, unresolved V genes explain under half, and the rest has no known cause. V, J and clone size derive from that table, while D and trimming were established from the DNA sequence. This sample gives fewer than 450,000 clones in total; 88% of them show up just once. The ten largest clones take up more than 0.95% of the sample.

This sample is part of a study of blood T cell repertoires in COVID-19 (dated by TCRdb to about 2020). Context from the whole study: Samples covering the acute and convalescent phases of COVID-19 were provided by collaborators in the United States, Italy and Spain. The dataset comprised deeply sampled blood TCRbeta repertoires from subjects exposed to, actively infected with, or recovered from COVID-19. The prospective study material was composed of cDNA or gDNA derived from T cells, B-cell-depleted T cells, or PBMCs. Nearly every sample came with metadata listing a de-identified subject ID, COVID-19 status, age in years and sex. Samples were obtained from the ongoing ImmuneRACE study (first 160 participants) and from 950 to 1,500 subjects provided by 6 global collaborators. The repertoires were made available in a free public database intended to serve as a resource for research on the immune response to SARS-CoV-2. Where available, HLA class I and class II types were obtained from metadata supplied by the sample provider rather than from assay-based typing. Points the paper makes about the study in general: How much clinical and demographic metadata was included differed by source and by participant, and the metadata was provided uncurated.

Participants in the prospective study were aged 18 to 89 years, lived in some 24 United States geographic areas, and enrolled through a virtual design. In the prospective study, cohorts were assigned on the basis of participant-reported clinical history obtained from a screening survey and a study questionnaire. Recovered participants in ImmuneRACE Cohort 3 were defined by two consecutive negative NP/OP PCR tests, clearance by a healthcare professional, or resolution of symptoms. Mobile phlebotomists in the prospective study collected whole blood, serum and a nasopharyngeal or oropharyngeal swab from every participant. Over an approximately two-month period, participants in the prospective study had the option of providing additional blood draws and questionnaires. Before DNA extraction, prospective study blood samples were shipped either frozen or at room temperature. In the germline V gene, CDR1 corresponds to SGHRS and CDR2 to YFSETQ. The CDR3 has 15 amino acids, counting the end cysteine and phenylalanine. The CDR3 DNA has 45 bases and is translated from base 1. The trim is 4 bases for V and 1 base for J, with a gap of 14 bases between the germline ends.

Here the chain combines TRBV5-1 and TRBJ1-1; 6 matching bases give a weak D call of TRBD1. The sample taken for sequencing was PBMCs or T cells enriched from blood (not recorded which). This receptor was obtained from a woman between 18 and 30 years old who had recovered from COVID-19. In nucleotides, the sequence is TGCGCCAGCAGCGGGATGGGGACACCGAACACTGAAGCTTTCTTT. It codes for CASSGMGTPNTEAFF.